This TCR beta chain was documented in a study of graft-versus-host responses after intestinal transplantation. Sequencing used immunoSEQ multiplex PCR; TCRdb keeps in-frame clones, though not all of them. The sample lists around 15,000 clones; roughly 78% were seen once. This CDR3 spans 15 amino acids. The V end lost 4 bases, the J end lost 1 base, and 13 bases lay between the germline ends. Germline CDR1 is SGHRS and CDR2 is YFSETQ. Processing released intraepithelial and lamina propria lymphocytes from the graft tissue. The chain carries TRBV5-1 and TRBJ2-3, with D perhaps being TRBD1 or TRBD2 (6 bases each). This receptor was identified in a human patient who received an intestinal transplant, so some T cells may come from the graft donor. The source was ileum tissue, collected 104 days after intestinal transplant. This CDR3 is CASSPGAGRTDTQYF. For the CDR3, the DNA is TGCGCCAGCAGCCCGGGGGCGGGGCGCACAGATACGCAGTATTTT.